The next 8 T cell receptor beta chains were all read from a single sample in a study of blood T cell repertoires in COVID-19. Libraries were prepared by immunoSEQ multiplex PCR; TCRdb keeps only in-frame clonotypes and omits some of them. The table has fewer than 300,000 clones, roughly 88% seen once; the top ten hold 2% to 2.5%. Sequencing was performed on PBMCs or T cells enriched from blood (not recorded which). The source is a woman aged 40 to 50 with acute COVID-19.

This clone was seen only once. The V gene is TRBV7-3, the J gene TRBJ2-1; TRBD2 is a possible D gene (5 bases). The CDR3 extends over 13 amino acids. The ends were cut back, 3 bases at V and 9 bases at J, with 12 bases in the middle. Germline V gives CDR1 SGHTA, CDR2 FQGTGA. The CDR3 loop is CASSLTARGEQFF. In DNA form, the CDR3 reads TGTGCCAGCAGCTTGACGGCCCGGGGTGAGCAGTTCTTC.

This sequence joins TRBV5-5 and TRBJ2-2, with TRBD2 identical over 7 bases. Unmatched junction bases numbered 8, after V lost 2 bases and J lost 7 bases. The CDR3 runs 15 residues. Germline CDR1 and CDR2: SGHKS and YYEKEE (reference sequence). CDR3 residues: CASSFVGGPGGELFF. The CDR3 DNA reads TGTGCCAGCAGCTTCGTGGGAGGGCCTGGCGGGGAGCTGTTTTTT.

DNA for the CDR3: TGTGCCAGCTCACCACGTCTGACGGGAGAGAGCAATCAGCCCCAGCATTTT. It specifies CASSPRLTGESNQPQHF. The gene calls are TRBV18 and TRBJ1-5; D gene ambiguous. There are 17 residues in the CDR3. Germline lookup yields CDR1 KGHSH and CDR2 LQKENI. V lost 1 base to trimming and J lost 1 base, with 14 bases between them.

V gene TRBV2 combines with J gene TRBJ2-7; possibly TRBD1 for D (5 bases). V gave up 0 bases and J gave up 5 bases, with 11 bases separating them. This CDR3 is built from 14 residues. Germline V lookup: CDR1 SNHLY, CDR2 FYNNEI. The CDR3, as DNA: TGTGCCAGCAGTGAAGCGGCAGGGTTAGACGAGCAGTACTTC. Translated, it gives CASSEAAGLDEQYF.

For this clone: The conserved closing phenylalanine or tryptophan is absent in this CDR3, likely reflecting a read error. No DNA is shown, since the ends of the CDR3 on it are uncertain; the CDR3 is the one TCRdb lists. The chain employs TRBV30 and TRBJ2-7; the table calls TRBD2, which could not be checked here. Per the germline V gene, CDR1 is GTSNPN and CDR2 is SVGIG (reference sequence). The CDR3 adds up to 14 amino acids, both ends counted. CDR3 sequence reads: CAWSVGIAGGPLLL.

The CDR3 DNA is TGTGCCAGCAGCCAAACAGATAGCAATCAGCCCCAGCATTTT. Amino acid sequence: CASSQTDSNQPQHF. The chain couples TRBV4-2 to TRBJ1-5; D is uncertain. Germline V lookup: CDR1 LGHNA, CDR2 YNFKEQ. The ends were cut back, 2 bases at V and 0 bases at J, with 5 bases in the middle. The CDR3 contains 14 residues.

The V and J genes are TRBV7-8 and TRBJ2-1, with D perhaps TRBD1 (6 bases). Trimming took off 4 bases at V and 9 bases at J, with 10 bases between the two ends. This CDR3 has 12 amino acids. Germline CDR1 is SGHVS and CDR2 is FQNEAQ. DNA for the CDR3: TGTGCCAGCAGCTCAGGGGCAGGTGAGCAGTTCTTC. It yields the protein CASSSGAGEQFF.

The chain joins TRBV20-1 to TRBJ2-5; D possibly corresponds to TRBD2 (6 bases). Per germline, CDR1 DFQATT and CDR2 SNEGSKA (reference sequence). The V end lost 5 bases, the J end lost 5 bases, and 9 bases lay between the germline ends. The CDR3 covers 11 residues. CDR3 DNA sequence: TGCAGTGCTCGGGACTTTGAGACCCAGTACTTC. Translating gives CSARDFETQYF.